The rows below give T cell receptor beta chains drawn from one sample of a study of blood T cell repertoires in COVID-19. Sequencing was performed with immunoSEQ multiplex PCR; in TCRdb, only in-frame clones are kept and a portion is missing. The table lists 200,000 to 300,000 clones, 86% of them singletons. The sample comprised PBMCs or T cells enriched from blood (not recorded which). These receptors were collected from a woman between 18 and 29 years old who had recovered from COVID-19. CDR3s include the opening cysteine and the closing phenylalanine or tryptophan. A D gene is named only where the DNA matches it firmly. Rows give clone size only sometimes, using once, few, many, or a class for an expanded clone.

CASSYSGSGGYGYTF,TGTGCCAGCAGTTACTCGGGGTCGGGGGGCTATGGCTACACCTTC,TRBV6-5,.,.,TRBJ1-2
CASSPVGREGLGQYF,TGTGCCAGCAGCCCAGTGGGGCGGGAGGGCCTCGGGCAGTACTTC,TRBV7-6,TRBD2,.,TRBJ2-7
CASTWASSGANVLTF,TGTGCCAGCACCTGGGCCTCCTCTGGGGCCAACGTCCTGACTTTC,TRBV7-8,.,.,TRBJ2-6
CASSISGQGSSPLHF,TGTGCCAGTAGTATCTCGGGACAGGGTTCCTCACCCCTCCACTTT,TRBV19,TRBD1,.,TRBJ1-6
CASSLLAGASYEQYF,TGTGCCAGCAGCCTACTAGCGGGGGCCTCCTACGAGCAGTACTTC,TRBV7-2,TRBD2,.,TRBJ2-7
CASSRWTGSNSPLHF,TGTGCCAGCAGTCGATGGACAGGGTCGAATTCACCCCTCCACTTT,TRBV6-2/TRBV6-3,TRBD1,few,TRBJ1-6
CATSDTSGSSYNEQFF,TGTGCCACCAGTGACACTAGCGGGAGCTCCTACAATGAGCAGTTCTTC,TRBV24-1,TRBD2,.,TRBJ2-1
CASSLDRGRFGGELFF,TGTGCCAGCAGCTTAGACAGGGGGCGCTTTGGCGGGGAGCTGTTTTTT,TRBV13,TRBD1,.,TRBJ2-2
CATSRLTGGNYNEQFF,TGTGCCACCAGCAGATTAACGGGGGGAAACTACAATGAGCAGTTCTTC,TRBV15,TRBD2,.,TRBJ2-1
CASRPGQAYYEQYF,TGTGCCAGCAGACCGGGACAGGCTTACTACGAGCAGTACTTC,TRBV27,TRBD1,few,TRBJ2-7
CASKTGSYEQYF,TGTGCCAGCAAGACGGGCTCCTACGAGCAGTACTTC,TRBV12-3/TRBV12-4,.,.,TRBJ2-7
CASSFWGDNQPQHF,TGTGCCAGCAGCTTTTGGGGAGACAATCAGCCCCAGCATTTT,TRBV11-2,.,.,TRBJ1-5
CASSMVWGESSYEQYF,TGTGCCAGTAGTATGGTCTGGGGGGAGAGCTCCTACGAGCAGTACTTC,TRBV19,.,.,TRBJ2-7
CASSFLRTNYNEQFF,TGTGCCAGCAGCTTCCTTAGGACAAACTACAATGAGCAGTTCTTC,TRBV7-8,.,.,TRBJ2-1
CASSSDRGGHQPQHF,TGTGCCAGCAGTTCGGACAGGGGGGGACATCAGCCCCAGCATTTT,TRBV2,TRBD1,.,TRBJ1-5
CASSLGQGIFTDTQYF,TGTGCCAGCAGCTTAGGACAGGGGATATTCACAGATACGCAGTATTTT,TRBV7-9,TRBD1,.,TRBJ2-3
CASRVDRVGTGELFF,TGTGCCAGTAGAGTAGACAGGGTCGGGACCGGGGAGCTGTTTTTT,TRBV19,TRBD1,.,TRBJ2-2
CASSSPGSGSYEQYF,TGTGCCAGCAGTTCCCCAGGGTCAGGGTCCTACGAGCAGTACTTC,TRBV28,.,.,TRBJ2-7
CASSHPEGNEQFF,TGTGCCAGCAGCCACCCGGAGGGCAATGAGCAGTTCTTC,TRBV11-2,.,.,TRBJ2-1
CSVDPTGVNYGYTF,TGCAGCGTTGATCCCACAGGGGTAAACTATGGCTACACCTTC,TRBV29-1,TRBD1,once,TRBJ1-2
CASSQKSQTGNTEAFF,TGTGCCAGCAGCCAAAAGTCCCAGACAGGGAACACTGAAGCTTTCTTT,TRBV3-1/TRBV3-2,.,.,TRBJ1-1
CASSGSRLAGWETQYF,TGTGCCAGCAGTGGATCCCGTCTAGCGGGGTGGGAGACCCAGTACTTC,TRBV2,TRBD2,.,TRBJ2-5
CASSYSINYGYTF,TGTGCCAGCAGTTACTCCATTAACTATGGCTACACCTTC,TRBV6-5,.,.,TRBJ1-2
CASSLKISGFQGYTF,TGTGCCAGCAGTTTAAAGATATCAGGGTTTCAAGGCTACACCTTC,TRBV28,.,.,TRBJ1-2
CAWSPVLAGSTDTQYF,TGTGCCTGGAGTCCAGTACTAGCGGGATCCACAGATACGCAGTATTTT,TRBV30,TRBD2,.,TRBJ2-3
CASSFPGLDAYF,TGTGCCAGCAGTTTCCCGGGACTAGATGCGTATTTT,TRBV12-3/TRBV12-4,TRBD2,.,TRBJ2-3
CASGYPAGFSF,TGTGCCAGCGGCTACCCAGCGGGATTCTCCTTC,TRBV27,TRBD2,.,TRBJ2-7
CASRTLRDRATSYGYTF,TGTGCCAGCAGGACCCTCCGGGACAGGGCCACTTCCTATGGCTACACCTTC,TRBV28,TRBD1,.,TRBJ1-2
CASSPQMQPQHF,TGTGCCAGCAGTCCACAAATGCAGCCCCAGCATTTT,TRBV12-3/TRBV12-4,.,.,TRBJ1-5
CASSPRGSGGANEQFF,TGTGCCAGCAGCCCTCGAGGGAGCGGGGGGGCCAATGAGCAGTTCTTC,TRBV7-7,TRBD2,.,TRBJ2-1
CASSEILGGARGYTF,TGCGCCAGCAGTGAAATTTTAGGGGGGGCGCGAGGCTACACCTTC,TRBV10-2,.,.,TRBJ1-2
CAWSPSPGGSYNSPLHF,TGTGCCTGGAGTCCCAGCCCCGGGGGGTCCTATAATTCACCCCTCCACTTT,TRBV30,.,.,TRBJ1-6
CSVEGFAGGWNNEQFF,TGCAGCGTTGAGGGCTTTGCGGGGGGGTGGAACAATGAGCAGTTCTTC,TRBV29-1,TRBD2,.,TRBJ2-1
CASSSTKGAGNTIYF,TGTGCCAGCAGCTCCACCAAAGGGGCTGGAAACACCATATATTTT,TRBV7-2,.,.,TRBJ1-3
CASSQNTRMGARSYYGYTF,TGTGCCAGCAGCCAAAATACTAGGATGGGGGCAAGGTCCTACTATGGCTACACCTTC,TRBV7-9,.,.,TRBJ1-2
CASSPGQGGEAFF,TGCGCCAGCAGCCCCGGACAGGGTGGGGAAGCTTTCTTT,TRBV5-1,TRBD1,.,TRBJ1-1
CASSIALDRNYGYTF,TGTGCCAGTAGTATAGCCCTGGACAGAAACTATGGCTACACCTTC,TRBV19,.,.,TRBJ1-2
CASSHRDSSSYEQYF,TGTGCCAGCAGCCACCGGGACAGCAGCTCCTACGAGCAGTACTTC,TRBV7-9,TRBD1,.,TRBJ2-7
CASSSPTDRREAFF,TGTGCCAGCAGTTCCCCTACAGACAGGCGCGAAGCTTTCTTT,TRBV6-5,.,.,TRBJ1-1
CASSLAVGDAYGYTF,TGCGCCAGCAGCTTGGCGGTAGGGGATGCCTATGGCTACACCTTC,TRBV5-1,.,.,TRBJ1-2
CASSDGLANTDTQYF,TGCGCCAGCAGCGACGGACTAGCGAACACAGATACGCAGTATTTT,TRBV10-1,TRBD2,.,TRBJ2-3
CASSLGLNYEQYF,TGTGCCAGCAGCTTGGGGCTTAACTACGAGCAGTACTTC,TRBV5-6,.,.,TRBJ2-7
CASSIGTVFVGELFF,TGTGCCAGCAGCATCGGGACAGTTTTCGTCGGGGAGCTGTTTTTT,TRBV7-6,TRBD1,.,TRBJ2-2
CASSASRSEPQHF,TGTGCCAGCAGTGCTTCCAGAAGTGAGCCCCAGCATTTT,TRBV2,.,.,TRBJ1-5
CASRTGRGFYGYTF,TGTGCCAGCCGCACAGGGAGAGGGTTCTATGGCTACACCTTC,TRBV27,.,few,TRBJ1-2
CASSSLRDSRNEKLFF,TGTGCCAGCAGTTCTCTCCGGGACAGCCGTAATGAAAAACTGTTTTTT,TRBV28,TRBD1,.,TRBJ1-4